The 24 T cell receptor beta chains in this list originate from one sample, sequenced in a study of T cell responses to AZD1222 COVID-19 vaccine. The repertoire was sequenced with immunoSEQ multiplex PCR; TCRdb's copy has only in-frame clones and lacks some. The table includes under 95,000 clones, over 80% detected once. This sample comprised peripheral blood, obtained on day 0 of AZD1222 vaccination. All receptors come from an adult in good health.

The CDR3 nucleotides read TGTGCCAGCAGCCAAGAGCGGACTCTTGGAAACACCATATATTTT. This codes for CASSQERTLGNTIYF. The chain has TRBV3-1 (or the pseudogene TRBV3-2) and TRBJ1-3; D ambiguous. Germline values: CDR1 LGHDT, CDR2 YNNKEL (reference sequence). Trimming removed 0 bases from V and 3 bases from J, with 9 bases in between. The CDR3 consists of 15 residues.

The rearrangement links TRBV29-1 to TRBJ1-2; D is possibly TRBD1 (5 bases). V was trimmed by 4 bases and J by 4 bases, leaving 13 bases between them. From germline, CDR1 is SQVTM and CDR2 ANQGSEA. This CDR3 region has 13 residues. The CDR3 DNA reads TGCAGCGTTGGAGGGGCCGAAATCTATGGCTACACCTTC. Protein sequence: CSVGGAEIYGYTF.

This rearrangement joins TRBV19 to TRBJ2-2; a possible D gene is TRBD1 (5 bases). Germline V gene sequence: CDR1 LNHDA, CDR2 SQIVND (reference sequence). This CDR3 comprises 15 residues. V gave up 7 bases and J gave up 0 bases, with 12 bases separating them. CDR3 region: CASNGHLANTGELFF. In DNA form, the CDR3 reads TGTGCCAGTAACGGACATCTCGCGAACACCGGGGAGCTGTTTTTT.

The chain has TRBV30 and TRBJ1-1; possibly TRBD1 for D (5 bases). Trimming took off 6 bases at V and 0 bases at J, with 11 bases between the two ends. This CDR3 contains 13 residues. Germline loops: CDR1 GTSNPN, CDR2 SVGIG (reference sequence). The CDR3 DNA follows: TGTGCCTGCCGTTGGGGGATGAACACTGAAGCTTTCTTT. Amino acids: CACRWGMNTEAFF.

The chain is built from TRBV4-1 and TRBJ1-5; 10 nucleotides line up with TRBD1. The ends lost 2 bases at V and 5 bases at J; junction bases unmatched: 12. There are 18 residues in the CDR3. In germline, CDR1 is MGHRA, CDR2 YSYEKL. DNA for the CDR3: TGCGCCAGCAGCCAATCCGGGACAGGGGCATGGGCTCATCAGCCCCAGCATTTT. Protein product: CASSQSGTGAWAHQPQHF.

The chain carries TRBV11-1 and TRBJ2-7, with D possibly matching TRBD1 (5 bases). V shed 7 bases and J shed 1 base, with 11 bases lying between them. The length of the CDR3 is 13 residues. The V gene's germline CDR1 is SGHAT and CDR2 FQDESV (reference sequence). The CDR3 DNA reads TGTGCCAGCAACAGGCCAGGATCCTACGAGCAGTACTTC. It translates to CASNRPGSYEQYF. The entire variable domain, with the rest obtained from reference TRBV11-1 and TRBJ2-7, is as follows: EAEVAQSPRYKITEKSQAVAFWCDPISGHATLYWYRQILGQGPELLVQFQDESVVDDSQLPKDRFSAERLKGVDSTLKIQPAELGDSAMYLCASNRPGSYEQYFGPGTRLTVT.

The CDR3 DNA reads TGCGCCAGCAGCCTCGGGACAGGATGGGACACTGAAGCTTTCTTT. This translates into CASSLGTGWDTEAFF. The chain combines TRBV5-1 with TRBJ1-1, with 8 bases matching TRBD1. Germline CDR1 SGHRS, CDR2 YFSETQ. The CDR3 consists of 15 residues. After removal of 4 bases from V and 3 bases from J, the junction contained 8 bases not matched to a gene. The variable domain in full, completed from reference TRBV5-1 and TRBJ1-1, reads KAGVTQTPRYLIKTRGQQVTLSCSPISGHRSVSWYQQTPGQGLQFLFEYFSETQRNKGNFPGRFSGRQFSNSRSEMNVSTLELGDSALYLCASSLGTGWDTEAFFGQGTRLTVV.

Remarks on this clone: Other nucleotide sequences from this sample produce the same CDR3. The rearrangement uses TRBV5-1 and TRBJ2-7; TRBD1 matches 9 bases. The V segment lost 7 bases and the J segment 2 bases; nucleotides outside the gene matches: 4. This CDR3 has 13 amino acids. Germline CDR1 SGHRS, CDR2 YFSETQ. The CDR3 bases are TGCGCCAGCTCCCGGGACAGGGCCTACGAGCAGTACTTC. Translated: CASSRDRAYEQYF. Combining the CDR3 with reference TRBV5-1 and TRBJ2-7 gives the whole variable domain KAGVTQTPRYLIKTRGQQVTLSCSPISGHRSVSWYQQTPGQGLQFLFEYFSETQRNKGNFPGRFSGRQFSNSRSEMNVSTLELGDSALYLCASSRDRAYEQYFGPGTRLTVT.

The chain joins TRBV5-1 to TRBJ1-3; D is unresolved. CDR3 size: 16 residues. Trimming removed 0 bases at V and 0 bases at J, with 10 bases between. Germline lookup yields CDR1 SGHRS and CDR2 YFSETQ. The CDR3 sequence: CASSLDPTSSGNTIYF. CDR3 nucleotide sequence: TGCGCCAGCAGCTTGGATCCGACGAGCTCTGGAAACACCATATATTTT.

The chain combines TRBV27 with TRBJ1-5; 7 bases are a match to TRBD1. The germline V gene has CDR1 MNHEY and CDR2 SMNVEV (reference sequence). V gave up 3 bases and J gave up 2 bases; unmatched junction bases: 1. This CDR3 is 14 amino acids long. The chain's CDR3 is CASSFGQGNQPQHF. In DNA form, the CDR3 reads TGTGCCAGCAGTTTCGGACAGGGCAATCAGCCCCAGCATTTT.

The chain couples TRBV18 to TRBJ1-5, with 7 positions matching TRBD1. This CDR3 region has 17 residues. Germline lookup yields CDR1 KGHSH and CDR2 LQKENI. V lost 2 bases and J lost 0; bases outside the gene matches: 7. The CDR3 sequence is CASSPVQGGYSNQPQHF. CDR3 nucleotides: TGTGCCAGCTCACCAGTCCAGGGGGGATATAGCAATCAGCCCCAGCATTTT.

V usage is TRBV6-5 and J usage is TRBJ1-6; the D is unclear. From germline, CDR1 is MNHEY and CDR2 SVGAGI. The CDR3 runs 15 residues. Trimming removed 7 bases at V and 6 bases at J, with 16 bases between. The CDR3 reads CASKHSAVGNSPLHF. CDR3 DNA: TGTGCCAGCAAGCACTCCGCAGTGGGTAATTCACCCCTCCACTTT.

The chain joins TRBV10-3 to TRBJ1-5; a possible D gene is TRBD1 (5 bases). The CDR3 runs to 15 residues. V was pared by 0 bases and J by 1 base, with 7 bases between. From germline, CDR1 is ENHRY and CDR2 SYGVKD. The CDR3 region is CAISESWTSNQPQHF. The CDR3 bases are TGTGCCATCAGTGAGTCGTGGACAAGCAATCAGCCCCAGCATTTT.

The gene calls are TRBV20-1 and TRBJ2-3; 7 positions agree with TRBD2. The V and J ends lost 3 bases and 4 bases, in that order; junction bases with no gene match: 10. The CDR3 contains 15 residues. Germline V gives CDR1 DFQATT, CDR2 SNEGSKA (reference sequence). The CDR3 sequence is CSASAREYGPDTQYF. For the CDR3, the DNA is TGCAGTGCTAGTGCGCGGGAGTACGGTCCAGATACGCAGTATTTT.

This CDR3 is CASSYSLSLNTEAFF. The DNA for the CDR3 is TGTGCCAGCAGTTACAGCCTTAGCTTGAACACTGAAGCTTTCTTT. The chain combines TRBV6-5 with TRBJ1-1; D is undetermined. Between the trimmed V and J ends, which lost 2 bases and 0 bases, there was a span of 10 bases. Germline lookup yields CDR1 MNHEY and CDR2 SVGAGI. This CDR3 has 15 amino acids.

The chain carries TRBV5-1 and TRBJ1-1, with D maybe TRBD1 (5 bases). Germline CDR1 SGHRS, CDR2 YFSETQ. V lost 4 bases, J lost 1 base, and 17 bases lay in between. This CDR3 has 16 residues. CDR3 sequence: CASSPGTGRTNTEAFF. The CDR3 nucleotides read TGCGCCAGCAGCCCCGGCACGGGACGGACGAACACTGAAGCTTTCTTT.

The chain carries TRBV7-9 and TRBJ1-5; 10 nucleotides agree with TRBD1. This CDR3 is 15 amino acids long. Germline CDR1 is SEHNR and CDR2 is FQNEAQ (reference sequence). Germline trimming cut 4 bases from V and 10 bases from J; bases unmatched to any gene: 10. The CDR3 reads CASSSGTGVLVPQHF. The DNA of the CDR3 is TGTGCCAGCAGCTCCGGGACAGGGGTTCTTGTACCCCAGCATTTT.

The J gene is TRBJ1-3, the V gene TRBV11-2; D possibly corresponds to TRBD1 (5 bases). Looked up from germline, CDR1 is SGHAT and CDR2 is FQNNGV. V was cut by 7 bases and J by 0 bases, with 19 bases left in between. The CDR3 sequence is 17 residues long. In nucleotides, the CDR3 is TGTGCCAGCAAGGTCGGAGTTTGGGGGGACTCTGGAAACACCATATATTTT. This codes for CASKVGVWGDSGNTIYF.

This chain uses TRBV5-8 with TRBJ2-3, with 10 bases fitting TRBD2. There are 16 residues in the CDR3. V was clipped by 7 bases and J by 0 bases; unmatched bases: 8. CDR1 is SGHTS and CDR2 is YDEGEE in the germline V gene. CDR3 sequence: CASPELAGESTDTQYF. Here the CDR3 DNA reads TGTGCCAGCCCCGAGCTAGCGGGAGAGAGCACAGATACGCAGTATTTT.

A single count supports this clone. The chain links TRBV6-5 to TRBJ1-4, with TRBD1 as a possible D gene (5 bases). The CDR3 runs to 13 residues. Germline V gene data show CDR1 as MNHEY and CDR2 as SVGAGI. Trimming pared 6 bases from V and 7 bases from J, leaving 12 bases between. The CDR3 loop is CASRHGDSEKLFF. CDR3 sequence (DNA): TGTGCCAGCAGGCACGGGGACTCTGAAAAACTGTTTTTT.

The chain is built from TRBV7-3 and TRBJ2-2; D is possibly TRBD2 (6 bases). From germline, CDR1 is SGHTA and CDR2 FQGTGA. The V gene lost 1 base and the J gene lost 6 bases, with 12 bases spanning the gap. The CDR3 length is 15 residues. CDR3: CASSLMGGKAGELFF. The DNA of the CDR3 is TGTGCCAGCAGCTTAATGGGCGGGAAAGCCGGGGAGCTGTTTTTT.

The chain combines TRBV18 with TRBJ1-1, with no clear D. The CDR3 is 14 residues long. The germline V and J ends were trimmed by 6 bases and 7 bases, with 18 bases remaining between them. Germline V lookup: CDR1 KGHSH, CDR2 LQKENI. The CDR3 DNA is TGTGCCAGCTCCCCCACCCAAAGAGCCATTGAAGCTTTCTTT. It codes for CASSPTQRAIEAFF.

The chain links TRBV18 to TRBJ2-1; 13 bases line up with TRBD2. Germline-derived CDR1 and CDR2 are KGHSH and LQKENI. The CDR3 length is 16 residues. V dropped 4 bases and J dropped 8; count of bases not matched to a gene: 8. The CDR3 loop reads CASSLPGTSGIHEQFF. The CDR3 region has the DNA TGTGCCAGCTCACTCCCCGGGACTAGCGGGATCCATGAGCAGTTCTTC.

The chain employs TRBV14 and TRBJ2-3; no firm D call. CDR3 size: 12 residues. Trimming cost V 4 bases and J 7 bases, with 9 bases left between them. The germline V gene encodes CDR1 SGHDN and CDR2 FVKESK. Here the CDR3 DNA reads TGTGCCAGCAGCCCCGCCCATAATACGCAGTATTTT. It is translated as CASSPAHNTQYF.